This is a list of T cell receptor beta chains from one sample in a study of cytomegalovirus exposure and HLA in healthy donors. Data came from immunoSEQ multiplex PCR; TCRdb stores just in-frame clones and leaves some out. The profile shows some 120,000 clones, roughly 80% of them singletons. Sequencing was done on a sample of PBMCs. Receptors were obtained from a man younger than 40 in good health and CMV-seronegative. Both conserved end residues are trimmed from each CDR3.

J | V | CDR3
TRBJ1-6 | TRBV19 | ASTGTGAPLVRNSPLH
TRBJ1-2 | TRBV19 | ASSLHRDDYGYT
TRBJ1-5 | TRBV7-2 | ASSLVGTGNQPQH
TRBJ1-1 | TRBV28 | ASSFYPTGKGMNTEAF
TRBJ1-1 | TRBV5-4 | ASSFSQGSRNTEAF
TRBJ2-3 | TRBV7-9 | ASSAPRLADSTDTQY
TRBJ2-3 | TRBV6-1 | ASSETSGGVDTQY
TRBJ2-2 | TRBV11-3 | ASSPAVYTGELF
TRBJ2-7 | TRBV11-2 | ASSRPGQGRYEQY
TRBJ1-3 | TRBV18 | ASSPPGHGSWAIY
TRBJ2-7 | TRBV4-1 | ASSQVGAGAHEQY
TRBJ2-1 | TRBV5-1 | ASSIPGQDNEQF
TRBJ2-7 | TRBV15 | ATSNPGDEQY
TRBJ2-5 | TRBV7-3 | ASSSTGVGETQY
TRBJ2-1 | TRBV14 | ASSQGQGLHEQF
TRBJ1-2 | TRBV12-5 | ASGLETDRAYGYT
TRBJ2-7 | TRBV11-2 | ASSLPGGTYEQY
TRBJ2-3 | TRBV2 | ASSFGLTDTQY
TRBJ1-5 | TRBV5-1 | ASSLTTGNNQPQH
TRBJ2-5 | TRBV9 | ASSAHSGGTQETQY
TRBJ1-1 | TRBV6-6 | ASSYSLTRGNTEAF
TRBJ1-4 | TRBV28 | ASVPPGGEKLF
TRBJ2-6 | TRBV5-1 | ASSFSSGANVLT
TRBJ2-3 | TRBV10-3 | AIGGVATDTQY
TRBJ2-1 | TRBV30 | AGTGTRSGYEQF
TRBJ2-5 | TRBV30 | AWSVEGVRQETQY
TRBJ1-1 | TRBV19 | ASAGTGVSEAF
TRBJ1-3 | TRBV5-1 | ASSPPTGAGNTIY
TRBJ2-1 | TRBV27 | ASRLLGLADYNEQF
TRBJ1-2 | TRBV28 | ASSPGPYGYT
TRBJ2-3 | TRBV10-3 | AISDPRGGQGIDEDTQY
TRBJ2-2 | TRBV29-1 | SADRTNTGELF
TRBJ2-1 | TRBV5-6 | ASSDRGRAGRAEEQF
TRBJ1-5 | TRBV29-1 | SVVTGGSNQPQH
TRBJ1-5 | TRBV19 | ASSVTGTGGGIEPQH
TRBJ2-7 | TRBV23-1 | ASSQSRQGAPYEQY
TRBJ1-3 | TRBV30 | AWRPPGQRNTIY
TRBJ2-7 | TRBV10-1 | ARGEQY
TRBJ1-1 | TRBV30 | AWRRGGSEAF
TRBJ2-5 | TRBV30 | AWSSETQY
- | TRBV5-1 | ASSLRDRVYEQY
TRBJ2-2 | TRBV5-1 | ASTSGANTGELF
TRBJ1-4 | TRBV5-1 | ASSARDRGEKLF
TRBJ1-5 | TRBV5-4 | ASSFQGGPNQPQH
TRBJ1-5 | TRBV27 | ASSPLTGGDQPQH
TRBJ2-1 | TRBV5-4 | ASSASLAGGARGYNEQF
TRBJ2-7 | TRBV11-2 | ASSSDRAEQY
TRBJ1-3 | TRBV4-1 | ASSQVTGRSGNTIY
TRBJ1-2 | TRBV4-3 | ASSQAGNRDIYGYT
TRBJ2-1 | TRBV5-6 | ASSATGTRSYNEQF
TRBJ2-5 | TRBV4-2 | ASSQRVVGGGPEETQY
TRBJ2-1 | TRBV7-9 | ASSPGTSGNNEQF
TRBJ2-7 | TRBV9 | ASSPPGRAYEQY